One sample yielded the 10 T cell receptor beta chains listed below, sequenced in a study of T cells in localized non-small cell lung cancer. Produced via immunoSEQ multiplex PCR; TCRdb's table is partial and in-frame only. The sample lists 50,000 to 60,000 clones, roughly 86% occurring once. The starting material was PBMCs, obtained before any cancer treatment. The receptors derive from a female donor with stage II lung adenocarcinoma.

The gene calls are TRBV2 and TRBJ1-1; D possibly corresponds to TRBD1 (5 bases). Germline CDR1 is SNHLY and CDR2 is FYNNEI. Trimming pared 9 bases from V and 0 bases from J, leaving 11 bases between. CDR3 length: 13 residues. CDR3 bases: TGTGCCAGAGATCAGGGCCTGAACACTGAAGCTTTCTTT. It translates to CARDQGLNTEAFF.

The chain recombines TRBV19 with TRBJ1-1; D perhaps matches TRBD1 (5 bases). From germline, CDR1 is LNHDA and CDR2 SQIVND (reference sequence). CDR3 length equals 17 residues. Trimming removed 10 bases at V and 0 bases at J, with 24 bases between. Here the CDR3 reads CATAARDRASMNTEAFF. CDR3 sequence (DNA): TGTGCCACCGCTGCCCGGGACCGGGCAAGCATGAACACTGAAGCTTTCTTT.

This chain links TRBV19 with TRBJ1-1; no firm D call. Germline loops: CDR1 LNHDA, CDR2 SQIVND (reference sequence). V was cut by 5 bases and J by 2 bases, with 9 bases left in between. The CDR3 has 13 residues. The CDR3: CASSVQTNTEAFF. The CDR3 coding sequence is TGTGCCAGTAGTGTCCAGACAAACACTGAAGCTTTCTTT.

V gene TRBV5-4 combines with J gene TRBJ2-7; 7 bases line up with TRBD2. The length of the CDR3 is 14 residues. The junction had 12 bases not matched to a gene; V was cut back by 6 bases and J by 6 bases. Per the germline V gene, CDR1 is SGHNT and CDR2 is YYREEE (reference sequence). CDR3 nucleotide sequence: TGTGCCAGCACCACTCAACTAGCGCGGGGCGAGCAGTACTTC. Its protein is CASTTQLARGEQYF.

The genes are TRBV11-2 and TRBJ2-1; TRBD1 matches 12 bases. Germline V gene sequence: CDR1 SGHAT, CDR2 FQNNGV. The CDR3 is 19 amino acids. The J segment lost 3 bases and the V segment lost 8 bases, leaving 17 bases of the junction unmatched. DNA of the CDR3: TGTGCCAGCTACGGCCCGGGACAGGGGGCGCAGTGGTACTACAATGAGCAGTTCTTC. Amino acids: CASYGPGQGAQWYYNEQFF.

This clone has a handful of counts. The CDR3 loop reads CASSRDSLQETQYF. CDR3 bases: TGTGCCAGCAGCAGGGACAGCCTCCAAGAGACCCAGTACTTC. The chain joins TRBV5-4 to TRBJ2-5; 7 bases are shared with TRBD1. There are 14 residues in the CDR3. Germline V gene lookup returns CDR1 SGHNT and CDR2 YYREEE (reference sequence). The ends lost 4 bases at V and 1 base at J; junction bases unmatched: 4.

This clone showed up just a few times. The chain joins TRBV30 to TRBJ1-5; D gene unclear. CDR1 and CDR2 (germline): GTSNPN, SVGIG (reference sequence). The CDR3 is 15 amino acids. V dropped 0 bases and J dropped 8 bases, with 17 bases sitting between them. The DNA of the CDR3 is TGTGCCTGGAGTGTAGGAGGTCGGCTTAAGGAGCCCCAGCATTTT. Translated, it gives CAWSVGGRLKEPQHF.

CDR3: CASSQGPGFRVGEAFF. DNA for the CDR3: TGCGCCAGCAGCCAGGGACCAGGCTTCAGGGTGGGAGAAGCTTTCTTT. This chain joins TRBV4-1 and TRBJ1-1, with D possibly matching TRBD1 (5 bases). V was cut by 3 bases and J by 8 bases, with 22 bases left in between. This CDR3 spans 16 amino acids. Germline V gives CDR1 MGHRA, CDR2 YSYEKL.

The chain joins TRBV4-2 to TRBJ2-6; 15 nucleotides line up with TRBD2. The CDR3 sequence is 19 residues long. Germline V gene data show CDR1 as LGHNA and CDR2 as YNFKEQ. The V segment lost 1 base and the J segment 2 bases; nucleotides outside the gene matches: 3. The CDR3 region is CASSQVGLAGGTGANVLTF. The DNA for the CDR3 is TGTGCCAGCAGCCAAGTGGGACTAGCGGGGGGAACTGGGGCCAACGTCCTGACTTTC.

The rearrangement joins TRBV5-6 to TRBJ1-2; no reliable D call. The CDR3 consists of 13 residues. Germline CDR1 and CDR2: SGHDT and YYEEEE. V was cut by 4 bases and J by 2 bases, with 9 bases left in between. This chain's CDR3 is CASSQTGNYGYTF. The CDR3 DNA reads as TGTGCCAGCAGCCAAACCGGGAACTATGGCTACACCTTC.